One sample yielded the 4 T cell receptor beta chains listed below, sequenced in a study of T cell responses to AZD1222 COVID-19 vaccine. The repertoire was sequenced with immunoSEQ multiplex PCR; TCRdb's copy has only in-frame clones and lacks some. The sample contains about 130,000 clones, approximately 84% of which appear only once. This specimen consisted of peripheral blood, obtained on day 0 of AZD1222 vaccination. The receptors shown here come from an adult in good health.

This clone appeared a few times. In nucleotides, the CDR3 is TGTGCCAGCTCACAGCTGAACACTGAAGCTTTCTTT. Its translation is CASSQLNTEAFF. V usage is TRBV2 and J usage is TRBJ1-1; D is uncertain. The germline gives CDR1 SNHLY, CDR2 FYNNEI. The V end was cut by 8 bases, the J end by 0 bases, with 7 bases between. The CDR3 totals 12 residues.

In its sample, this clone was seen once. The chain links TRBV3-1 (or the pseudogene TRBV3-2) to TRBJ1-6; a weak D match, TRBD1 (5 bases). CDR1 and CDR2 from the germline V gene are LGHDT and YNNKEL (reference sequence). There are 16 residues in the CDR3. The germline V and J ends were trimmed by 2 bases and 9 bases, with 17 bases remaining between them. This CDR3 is CASSQSIGHNPSPLHF. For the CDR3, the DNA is TGTGCCAGCAGCCAAAGTATTGGACACAATCCTTCACCCCTCCACTTT.

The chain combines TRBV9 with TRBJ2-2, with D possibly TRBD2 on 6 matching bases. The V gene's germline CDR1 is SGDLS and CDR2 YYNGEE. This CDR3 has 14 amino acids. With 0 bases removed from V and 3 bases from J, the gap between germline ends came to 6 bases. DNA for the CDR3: TGTGCCAGCAGCGTAGGGGGGGACACCGGGGAGCTGTTTTTT. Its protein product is CASSVGGDTGELFF. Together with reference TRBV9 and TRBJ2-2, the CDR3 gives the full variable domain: DSGVTQTPKHLITATGQRVTLRCSPRSGDLSVYWYQQSLDQGLQFLIQYYNGEERAKGNILERFSAQQFPDLHSELNLSSLELGDSALYFCASSVGGDTGELFFGEGSRLTVL.

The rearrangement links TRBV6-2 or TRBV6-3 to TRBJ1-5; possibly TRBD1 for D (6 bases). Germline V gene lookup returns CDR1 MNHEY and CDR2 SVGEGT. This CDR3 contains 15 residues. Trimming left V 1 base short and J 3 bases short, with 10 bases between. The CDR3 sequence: CASSYFQGLNQPQHF. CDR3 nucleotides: TGTGCCAGCAGTTACTTTCAGGGGCTCAATCAGCCCCAGCATTTT.